This T cell receptor (beta chain) was captured by sequencing in a study of T cell repertoires in cytomegalovirus infection. Study-wide results and limits: In two of eight donors, the top clonotype was HLA-C-restricted CMV-specific.

TCRdb re-derived calls from the reads in MiXCR, one entry per CDR3 protein. This sample has approximately 910,000 distinct CDR3 sequences, with around 31% found just once. The germline gives CDR1 MNHEY, CDR2 SVGEGT. The CDR3 is 18 amino acids. V shed 0 bases and J 0 bases; nucleotides not matched to a gene: 8. A note on this clonotype: Antigen: not known.

The sample was cultured CD8+ T cells from PBMCs, taken from culture after CMV antigen stimulation. The chain links TRBV6-2 or TRBV6-3 to TRBJ2-3; 8 bases line up with TRBD2. The source of this sequence is a human donor in good health (CMV status not recorded). Some clones in this sample may be carry-over from other donors' samples. CDR3 bases: TGTGCCAGCAGTTACTCAAAGACGCGGGGGGCTAGCACAGATACGCAGTATTTT. It translates to CASSYSKTRGASTDTQYF.